The 10 T cell receptor beta chains given below trace back to one sample, sequenced in a study of blood T cell repertoires in COVID-19. Produced via immunoSEQ multiplex PCR; TCRdb's table is partial and in-frame only. Found here are about 97,000 clones, just under 85% of them singletons; the top ten hold more than 9%. Sequencing used peripheral blood. The receptors derive from a man aged 65-85 years with acute or convalescent COVID-19.

As to this clone: This specimen includes other DNA sequences encoding the same CDR3. The chain uses TRBV14 and TRBJ1-1; D is undetermined. This CDR3 has 14 residues. From germline, CDR1 is SGHDN and CDR2 FVKESK. Between the trimmed V and J ends, which lost 4 bases and 0 bases, there was a span of 9 bases. CDR3 DNA sequence: TGTGCCAGCAGCCTCGCAGGCATGAACACTGAAGCTTTCTTT. Translation gives CASSLAGMNTEAFF.

The table lists this clone with a few counts. The chain has TRBV4-2 and TRBJ1-4; D remains unclear. CDR1 is LGHNA, CDR2 YNFKEQ, per germline. This CDR3 spans 15 amino acids. Trimming left V 2 bases short and J 5 bases short, with 12 bases between. The CDR3 nucleotides read TGTGCCAGCAGCCAATCACCGGGTTCCAATGAAAAACTGTTTTTT. Protein: CASSQSPGSNEKLFF.

V and J are TRBV11-2 and TRBJ1-1; 8 positions agree with TRBD1. Per the germline V gene, CDR1 is SGHAT and CDR2 is FQNNGV. The CDR3 spans 15 residues. J lost 1 base, V lost 5 bases, and 6 bases had no gene match. The CDR3 DNA reads TGTGCCAGCAGCACCGGGACAGGAGGGAACACTGAAGCTTTCTTT. Residues: CASSTGTGGNTEAFF.

The V gene is TRBV15, the J gene TRBJ2-3; 13 bases map to TRBD2. The V gene's germline CDR1 is LNHNV and CDR2 YYDKDF (reference sequence). This CDR3 has 17 amino acids. The ends lost 3 bases at V and 3 bases at J; junction bases unmatched: 6. The chain's CDR3 is CATSSDWTSGRTDTQYF. CDR3 sequence (DNA): TGTGCCACCAGCAGCGACTGGACTAGCGGGAGAACAGATACGCAGTATTTT.

This sequence joins TRBV5-6 and TRBJ1-2, with unresolved D. The germline V and J ends were trimmed by 0 bases and 3 bases, with 6 bases remaining between them. There are 13 residues in the CDR3. Germline loops: CDR1 SGHDT, CDR2 YYEEEE. CDR3 loop: CASSLVEHYGYTF. CDR3 bases: TGTGCCAGCAGCTTGGTTGAGCACTATGGCTACACCTTC.

This clone was recorded only once. The chain uses TRBV20-1 and TRBJ1-1, with D possibly matching TRBD1 (5 bases). Germline V gives CDR1 DFQATT, CDR2 SNEGSKA (reference sequence). This CDR3 comprises 14 residues. Between the trimmed V and J ends, which lost 3 bases and 1 base, there was a span of 12 bases. In nucleotides, the CDR3 is TGCAGTGCTAGTCTTCAGGGAACGAACACTGAAGCTTTCTTT. Amino acid sequence: CSASLQGTNTEAFF.

V is TRBV7-9 and J is TRBJ1-1; 8 nucleotides align to TRBD1. CDR1 is SEHNR and CDR2 is FQNEAQ in the germline V gene (reference sequence). The CDR3 totals 16 residues. With 5 bases clipped from V and 11 bases from J, the junction kept 19 bases outside the gene matches. The CDR3 DNA sequence: TGTGCCAGCAGCCACAGTCGGGACAGGTCCCCACTGGGTGCTTTCTTT. Translation gives CASSHSRDRSPLGAFF.

The J gene is TRBJ2-1, the V gene TRBV10-3, with 10 bases aligning to TRBD1. This CDR3 contains 20 residues. The V gene end was trimmed by 3 bases and the J gene end by 6 bases; junction bases not matched to a gene: 20. CDR1 is ENHRY, CDR2 SYGVKD, per germline. CDR3 nucleotides: TGTGCCATCAGTGACCATTCGGGACAGGGGCCTATTTCGGGGGTCAATGAGCAGTTCTTC. It codes for CAISDHSGQGPISGVNEQFF.

This clone has only a few counts. The chain links TRBV7-2 to TRBJ1-6, with 8 bases aligning to TRBD1. CDR1 SGHTA and CDR2 FQGNSA come from the germline V gene. This CDR3 region has 17 residues. Germline trimming cut 5 bases from V and 5 bases from J; bases unmatched to any gene: 11. The chain's CDR3 is CASSLGQGGTNNSPLHF. CDR3 nucleotides: TGTGCCAGCAGCCTCGGACAGGGTGGAACTAATAATTCACCCCTCCACTTT. Filled out from reference TRBV7-2 and TRBJ1-6, the complete variable domain reads GAGVSQSPSNKVTEKGKDVELRCDPISGHTALYWYRQSLGQGLEFLIYFQGNSAPDKSGLPSDRFSAERTGGSVSTLTIQRTQQEDSAVYLCASSLGQGGTNNSPLHFGNGTRLTVT.

The table lists this clone with a count of one. The chain couples TRBV20-1 to TRBJ1-5; the match to TRBD1 covers 8 bases. J lost 3 bases, V lost 3 bases, and 10 bases had no gene match. The CDR3 loop spans 16 amino acids. Germline values: CDR1 DFQATT, CDR2 SNEGSKA (reference sequence). The CDR3 DNA reads as TGCAGTGCTAGTTATGGACAGGGTAGGGTCAATCAGCCCCAGCATTTT. It is translated as CSASYGQGRVNQPQHF.